A selection of T cell receptor beta chains follows, all from one sample in a study of T cells in Graves' hyperthyroidism and ophthalmopathy. TCRdb ran MiXCR on the multiplex PCR reads and lists one entry per CDR3 protein. Of about 280,000 distinct CDR3 sequences listed, 25% were seen once; the top ten hold about a quarter. The sequenced sample consisted of blood. Receptors originate from a man in his forties or fifties with Graves' hyperthyroidism that later progressed to Graves' ophthalmopathy. CDR3s include the opening cysteine and the closing phenylalanine or tryptophan. Each record gives: clone size, V gene, J gene, D gene, CDR3 DNA, CDR3 protein. The D gene is left open where the match is weak. The size entry is marked missing in some rows and otherwise reads once, few, many or a size class.

abundance: -
v_gene: TRBV11-1
j_gene: TRBJ1-1
d_gene: TRBD1
CDR3nt: TGTGCCAGCACGGGGAGGGACAGCCCCTCGAACACTGAAGCTTTCTTT
CDR3aa: CASTGRDSPSNTEAFF

abundance: many
v_gene: TRBV28
j_gene: TRBJ2-6
d_gene: -
CDR3nt: TGTGCCAGCTCCGGGGGCTCTGGGGCCAACGTCCTGACTTTC
CDR3aa: CASSGGSGANVLTF

abundance: many
v_gene: TRBV19
j_gene: TRBJ1-2
d_gene: -
CDR3nt: TGTGCCAGTAGTTGGGAGAGGACTAGCTATGGCTACACCTTC
CDR3aa: CASSWERTSYGYTF

abundance: many
v_gene: TRBV7-6
j_gene: TRBJ1-5
d_gene: TRBD1
CDR3nt: TGTGCCAGCAGCTTAGAGACAGGGGGCAGGCAGCCCCAGCATTTT
CDR3aa: CASSLETGGRQPQHF

abundance: -
v_gene: TRBV20-1
j_gene: TRBJ2-5
d_gene: TRBD1
CDR3nt: TGCAGTGCCGGAGACAGGGTCCAAGAGACCCAGTACTTC
CDR3aa: CSAGDRVQETQYF

abundance: many
v_gene: TRBV29-1
j_gene: TRBJ1-1
d_gene: -
CDR3nt: TGCAGCGTGGGGCCAGAGATTGAAGCTTTCTTT
CDR3aa: CSVGPEIEAFF

abundance: many
v_gene: TRBV4-1
j_gene: TRBJ2-5
d_gene: -
CDR3nt: TGCGCCAGCAGCCAAGGGACAAGTTGGGAGACCCAGTACTTC
CDR3aa: CASSQGTSWETQYF

abundance: many
v_gene: TRBV15
j_gene: TRBJ1-1
d_gene: -
CDR3nt: TGTGCCACCACCCTCACGAAAGATCCCGGACCTGAAGCTTTCTTT
CDR3aa: CATTLTKDPGPEAFF

abundance: -
v_gene: TRBV10-1
j_gene: TRBJ2-5
d_gene: -
CDR3nt: TGCGCCAGCAGTGAGTCGAGGGGGGAGTGGGGCCAAGAGACCCAGTACTTC
CDR3aa: CASSESRGEWGQETQYF

abundance: -
v_gene: TRBV12-3/TRBV12-4
j_gene: TRBJ2-5
d_gene: TRBD2
CDR3nt: TGTGCCAGCAGTTGGGGGGGGAGCGCGGTAGGGGAACAAGAGACCCAGTACTTC
CDR3aa: CASSWGGSAVGEQETQYF

abundance: many
v_gene: TRBV29-1
j_gene: TRBJ1-3
d_gene: -
CDR3nt: TGCAGCGCTCGAGGGGGGCTTGGGGACTCTGGAAACACCATATATTTT
CDR3aa: CSARGGLGDSGNTIYF

abundance: many
v_gene: TRBV10-3
j_gene: TRBJ2-7
d_gene: -
CDR3nt: TGTGCCATCAGTGAGGCCCAACAGGGCCGCGAGCAGTACTTC
CDR3aa: CAISEAQQGREQYF

abundance: few
v_gene: TRBV20-1
j_gene: TRBJ2-7
d_gene: -
CDR3nt: TGCAGTGCCGCGGGACAAGATAACCACGAGCAGTACTTC
CDR3aa: CSAAGQDNHEQYF

abundance: many
v_gene: TRBV30
j_gene: TRBJ1-1
d_gene: -
CDR3nt: TGTGCCTGGAAAGGGGGGAGGAACACTGAAGCTTTCTTT
CDR3aa: CAWKGGRNTEAFF

abundance: many
v_gene: TRBV19
j_gene: TRBJ2-1
d_gene: -
CDR3nt: TGTGCCAGTATGTATGGGAGGAATGAGCAGTTCTTC
CDR3aa: CASMYGRNEQFF

abundance: -
v_gene: TRBV20-1
j_gene: TRBJ2-7
d_gene: -
CDR3nt: TGCAGTGTATCAGGGGCGGGTGAGCAGTACTTC
CDR3aa: CSVSGAGEQYF

abundance: -
v_gene: TRBV6-1
j_gene: TRBJ1-1
d_gene: -
CDR3nt: TGTGCCAGCACTCCCCAGGGTCGGATGACCACTGAAGCTTTCTTT
CDR3aa: CASTPQGRMTTEAFF

abundance: many
v_gene: TRBV5-5
j_gene: TRBJ2-2
d_gene: -
CDR3nt: TGTGCCAGCAGCTTCCCGGCCGGGTTTAACACCGGGGAGCTGTTTTTT
CDR3aa: CASSFPAGFNTGELFF

abundance: many
v_gene: TRBV19
j_gene: TRBJ2-2
d_gene: -
CDR3nt: TGTGCCAGTAGTACCATTGGGGGTGGGGAGCTGTTTTTT
CDR3aa: CASSTIGGGELFF